This TCR beta chain was identified during a study of T cells after yellow fever vaccination. Study-level findings and limits: At around 96% for CD4 and 70% to 90% for CD8, most primary-vaccination clones showed up again after the booster.

A note on this clonotype: Its antigen is currently unknown.

MiXCR, run by TCRdb on the 5' RACE reads, gives a single entry per CDR3 protein. The sample includes under 350,000 distinct CDR3 sequences, approximately 4% of them seen just once. The sample in question was PBMCs, obtained 5 days after the yellow fever booster vaccination. This TCR was recovered from a man between 18 and 29 years old who received the YFV17D yellow fever vaccine.

The CDR3: CASSQRTGFYGYTF. The CDR3 DNA reads as TGTGCCAGCAGCCAAAGGACAGGGTTCTATGGCTACACCTTC. V and J are TRBV4-2 and TRBJ1-2; 8 nucleotides align to TRBD1. Germline V gene sequence: CDR1 LGHNA, CDR2 YNFKEQ. J lost 4 bases, V lost 2 bases, and 3 bases had no gene match. CDR3 length equals 14 residues.